This T cell receptor (beta chain) was sequenced during a study of T cells after yellow fever vaccination. Using its own MiXCR run on the 5' RACE reads, TCRdb lists one record per CDR3 protein. The data show over 300,000 distinct CDR3 sequences, approximately 3.9% seen once. The CDR3 sequence is 13 residues long. Trimming cost V 7 bases and J 1 base; bases outside gene matches: 6. From germline, CDR1 is DFQATT and CDR2 SNEGSKA (reference sequence). Only a few counts were recorded for this clonotype. The specimen comprised PBMCs, sampled on the day of the yellow fever booster vaccination. This sequence was found in a man younger than 35 who received the YFV17D yellow fever vaccine. The chain carries TRBV20-1 and TRBJ1-1; the match to TRBD1 covers 7 bases. CDR3 sequence reads: CSGFHRGNTEAFF. CDR3 DNA: TGCAGTGGATTTCACAGGGGGAACACTGAAGCTTTCTTT.